Listed here is a single T cell receptor (beta chain). Its antigen is as yet unknown. This sample stems from a study of CD8+ T cells in alopecia areata. Study results and limitations: When scalp samples are sequenced, resident alphabeta T cells of normal skin are also captured.

With 6 bases removed from V and 6 bases from J, the gap between germline ends came to 11 bases. The CDR3 has 13 residues. Per the germline V gene, CDR1 is MNHEY and CDR2 is SVGAGI. Once RNA had been extracted, it was reverse transcribed into cDNA to act as the sequencing template. Generated by immunoSEQ multiplex PCR, the TCRdb table keeps only in-frame clones and is missing some. This table holds 180,000 or so clones, 67% found once. The source material was CD8+ T cells sorted from blood, sampled at week 0. The chain carries TRBV6-5 and TRBJ2-2, with D unclear. The sequence came from a human donor with alopecia areata. The CDR3 nucleotides read TGTGCCAGCAGCATGAGTCGTCCCGGGGAGCTGTTTTTT. This sequence encodes CASSMSRPGELFF.